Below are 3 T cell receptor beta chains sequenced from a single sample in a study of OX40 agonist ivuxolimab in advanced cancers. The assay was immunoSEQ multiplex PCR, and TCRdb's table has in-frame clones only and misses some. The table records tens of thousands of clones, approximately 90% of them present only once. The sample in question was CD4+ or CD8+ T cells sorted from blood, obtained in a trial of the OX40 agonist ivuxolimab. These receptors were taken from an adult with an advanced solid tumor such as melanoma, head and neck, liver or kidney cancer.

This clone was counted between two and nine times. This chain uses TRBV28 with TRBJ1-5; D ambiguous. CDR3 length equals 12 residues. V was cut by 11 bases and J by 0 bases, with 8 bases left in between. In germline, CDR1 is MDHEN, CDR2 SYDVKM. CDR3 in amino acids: CACGVSNQPQHF. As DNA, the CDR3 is TGTGCCTGCGGGGTTAGCAATCAGCCCCAGCATTTT.

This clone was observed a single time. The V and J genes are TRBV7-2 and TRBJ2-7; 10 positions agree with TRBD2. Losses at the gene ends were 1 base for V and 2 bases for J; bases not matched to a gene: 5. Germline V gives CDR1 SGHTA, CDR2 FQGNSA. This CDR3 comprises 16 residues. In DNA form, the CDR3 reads TGTGCCAGCAGCTTAGAGCCGACTAGCGGGCCCTACGAGCAGTACTTC. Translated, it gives CASSLEPTSGPYEQYF.

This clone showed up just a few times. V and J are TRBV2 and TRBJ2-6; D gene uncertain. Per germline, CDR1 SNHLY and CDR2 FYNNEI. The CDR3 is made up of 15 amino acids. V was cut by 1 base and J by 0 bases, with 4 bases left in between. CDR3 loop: CASSEVPSGANVLTF. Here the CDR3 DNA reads TGTGCCAGCAGTGAAGTCCCCTCTGGGGCCAACGTCCTGACTTTC.